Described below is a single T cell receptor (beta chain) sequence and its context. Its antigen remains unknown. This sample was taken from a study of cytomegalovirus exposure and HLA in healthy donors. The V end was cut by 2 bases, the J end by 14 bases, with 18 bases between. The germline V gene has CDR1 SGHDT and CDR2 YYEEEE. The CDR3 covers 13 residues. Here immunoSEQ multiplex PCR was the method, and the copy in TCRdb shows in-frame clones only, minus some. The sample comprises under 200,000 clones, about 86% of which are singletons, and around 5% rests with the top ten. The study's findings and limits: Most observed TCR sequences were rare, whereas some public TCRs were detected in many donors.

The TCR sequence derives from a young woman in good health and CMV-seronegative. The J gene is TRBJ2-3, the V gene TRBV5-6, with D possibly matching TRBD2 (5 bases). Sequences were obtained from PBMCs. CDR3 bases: TGTGCCAGCAGCTTTGGCGGGCTAGGCCTGGGGTATTTT. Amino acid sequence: CASSFGGLGLGYF.